This TCR beta chain comes out of a study of identical twins. Overall study results and limits: The more abundant beta clonotypes in cord blood had fewer insertions, and memory repertoires did not show this.

Remarks on this clonotype: The antigen remains unidentified.

TCRdb itself ran the 5' RACE reads through MiXCR, one entry per CDR3 protein. In the table there are roughly 150,000 distinct CDR3 sequences, around 3.6% of which are singletons. The germline V and J ends were trimmed by 2 bases and 5 bases, with 6 bases remaining between them. CDR3 length: 12 residues. CDR1 is GTSNPN and CDR2 is SVGIG in the germline V gene (reference sequence). This chain uses TRBV30 with TRBJ1-4; D is perhaps TRBD1 (5 bases). Sequenced: memory T cells sorted from blood. This TCR was recovered from a young man in good health. CDR3 sequence (DNA): TGTGCCTGGAGTCACAGGAATGAAAAACTGTTTTTT. Encoded protein: CAWSHRNEKLFF.